A single TCR beta chain is shown here with its context. In the study's own analysis: Researchers report that nucleated cell counts were estimated from reference gene primer amplification. Sequencing used immunoSEQ multiplex PCR; TCRdb keeps in-frame clones, though not all of them. V, J and clone size were drawn from that table, and D and trimming were deduced from the DNA. The sample lists about 61,000 clones, roughly three quarters occurring once. J lost 2 bases, V lost 2 bases, and 1 base had no gene match. The germline gives CDR1 MNHEY, CDR2 SVGAGI. The CDR3 is 14 residues long. The source of the sample is a study of blood T cell repertoires in COVID-19. Across the whole study: COVID-19 samples from acute and convalescent phases originated in the United States, Italy and Spain. Sources were T cells, B-cell-depleted T cells, or PBMCs; the material itself was cDNA or gDNA.

Specimen: peripheral blood. This sequence was found in a woman in her seventies with acute or convalescent COVID-19. This rearrangement joins TRBV6-5 to TRBJ1-2, with TRBD1 matching over 8 bases. CDR3 loop: CASSYRQGNYGYTF. CDR3 DNA: TGTGCCAGCAGTTACCGACAGGGGAACTATGGCTACACCTTC.